This T cell receptor beta chain was identified in a study of cytomegalovirus exposure and HLA in healthy donors. Study summary: The roughly 110 validation repertoires used the same platform as the roughly 670 first-cohort repertoires (as reported by a later analysis). Study-wide points: Investigators reported some 150 TCR beta chains as tied to cytomegalovirus. First-cohort TCR clusters tended to co-occur in the roughly 120 validation repertoires, a later analysis found. In vitro experiments confirmed that three CMV-associated chains were specific for CMV antigens.

Produced via immunoSEQ multiplex PCR; TCRdb's table is partial and in-frame only. The sample has approximately 58,000 clones, roughly 94% seen once. Per the germline V gene, CDR1 is MDHEN and CDR2 is SYDVKM. CDR3 length: 14 amino acids. V was trimmed by 4 bases and J by 5 bases, leaving 15 bases between them. On this clone: Its matching antigen is unknown.

The chain carries TRBV28 and TRBJ2-7, with D possibly being TRBD1 (6 bases). The sample comprised PBMCs. This sequence was found in a woman aged 18-30 years in good health and CMV-seropositive. CDR3 nucleotide sequence: TGTGCCAGCAGTTCCCAACAGGGATTCCACGAGCAGTACTTC. Encoded protein: CASSSQQGFHEQYF. The variable domain in full, with the rest retrieved from reference TRBV28 and TRBJ2-7, is DVKVTQSSRYLVKRTGEKVFLECVQDMDHENMFWYRQDPGLGLRLIYFSYDVKMKEKGDIPEGYSVSREKKERFSLILESASTNQTSMYLCASSSQQGFHEQYFGPGTRLTVT.